The clone carrying this TCR beta chain was observed at least ten times. Amplification of TCR beta CDR3 regions was performed using RNA transcripts as template. The HTBI primer set was used in a first-round RT-PCR of the TCR CDR3. TCRdb used MiXCR to reprocess the multiplex PCR reads, holding one entry per CDR3 protein. Among roughly 800,000 distinct CDR3 sequences listed, roughly 40% were seen once. Absent ophthalmopathy progression within 18 months defined stable Graves' hyperthyroidism. Each patient was aged 18 to 65 and had newly diagnosed hyperthyroidism of under 2 months' duration. Researchers barred patients who had uncontrolled infection, other autoimmune disease, pregnancy or lactation. The sample is drawn from a study of T cells in Graves' hyperthyroidism and ophthalmopathy. Sequenced sample: blood. This TCR was recovered from a man aged 18 to 30 with Graves' hyperthyroidism.

CDR3 protein: CAISHGRGLYGYTF. CDR3 nucleotide sequence: TGTGCCATATCCCACGGAAGGGGGCTCTATGGCTACACCTTC. The chain combines TRBV19 with TRBJ1-2, with 7 bases identical to TRBD1. Trimming cost V 10 bases and J 4 bases; bases outside gene matches: 12. CDR1 is LNHDA and CDR2 is SQIVND in the germline V gene (reference sequence). The CDR3 extends over 14 amino acids.